The 17 T cell receptor beta chains listed next were all sequenced from one sample in a study of T cell responses to AZD1222 COVID-19 vaccine (dated by TCRdb to the early 2020s). The time point label, read with the paper, signifies: baseline before first vaccination. The library was made by the immunoSEQ multiplex PCR assay. In its TCRdb copy, this immuneACCESS table keeps in-frame sequences only and misses some clones. Where compared with another copy, unresolved V genes explain less than half of these, and the others have no known cause. This sample lists under 110,000 clones; around 83% were detected once. The ten largest clones capture under 1.5% of the sample. Specimen: peripheral blood, collected on day 0 of AZD1222 vaccination. The receptors shown here come from an adult in good health.

This chain joins TRBV25-1 and TRBJ1-6; D not certain. CDR1 and CDR2 from the germline V gene are MGHDK and SYGVNS. Trimming cost V 3 bases and J 9 bases, with 9 bases left between them. The length of the CDR3 is 13 residues. The CDR3 reads CASSESGRSPLHF. For the CDR3, the DNA is TGTGCCAGCAGTGAGTCCGGGCGTTCACCCCTCCACTTT.

This sequence joins TRBV7-2 and TRBJ2-2; no reliable D call. V was clipped by 4 bases and J by 8 bases, with 20 bases between them. Per germline, CDR1 SGHTA and CDR2 FQGNSA. This CDR3 is built from 16 residues. CDR3 sequence: CASSSPRARGVGELFF. The CDR3 DNA reads TGTGCCAGCAGCTCCCCAAGGGCCCGCGGTGTAGGGGAGCTGTTTTTT.

This clone was counted only a few times. This chain connects TRBV9 to TRBJ2-1; the D is unclear. The CDR3 runs 16 residues. Germline V gene sequence: CDR1 SGDLS, CDR2 YYNGEE. V lost 3 bases and J 1 base, leaving 14 bases between the germline ends. The chain's CDR3 is CASSEAPFRSYNEQFF. DNA of the CDR3: TGTGCCAGCAGCGAGGCTCCCTTCAGGTCCTACAATGAGCAGTTCTTC.

This clone was seen only a few times. The genes are TRBV27 and TRBJ1-4; 7 bases agree with TRBD1. V shed 6 bases and J 7 bases; nucleotides not matched to a gene: 8. This CDR3 is built from 14 residues. Germline V gene lookup returns CDR1 MNHEY and CDR2 SMNVEV (reference sequence). The CDR3, as DNA: TGTGCCAGCAGGGCCGACAGGGTTGGTGAAAAACTGTTTTTT. The encoded protein is CASRADRVGEKLFF. The whole variable domain, filled in from reference TRBV27 and TRBJ1-4, reads EAQVTQNPRYLITVTGKKLTVTCSQNMNHEYMSWYRQDPGLGLRQIYYSMNVEVTDKGDVPEGYKVSRKEKRNFPLILESPSPNQTSLYFCASRADRVGEKLFFGSGTQLSVL.

The CDR3 DNA sequence: TGTGCCTGGAGTGATGGAGCACGGCCCCAGCATTTT. Translation: CAWSDGARPQHF. J is TRBJ1-5 and V is TRBV30; D is ambiguous. This CDR3 is 12 amino acids long. Germline loops: CDR1 GTSNPN, CDR2 SVGIG (reference sequence). With 1 base removed from V and 9 bases from J, the gap between germline ends came to 10 bases.

V gene TRBV7-2 combines with J gene TRBJ2-7, with 7 bases that match TRBD1. The CDR3 has 15 amino acids. Germline CDR1 SGHTA, CDR2 FQGNSA. The V segment lost 5 bases and the J segment 2 bases; nucleotides outside the gene matches: 9. CDR3 amino acids: CASSQGGTETYEQYF. CDR3 DNA sequence: TGTGCCAGCAGCCAAGGTGGGACAGAGACCTACGAGCAGTACTTC.

This clone was counted a single time. The chain employs TRBV10-3 and TRBJ1-2, with D uncertain. Trimming shortened V by 5 bases and J by 6 bases, and 13 bases separated the two germline ends. This CDR3 has 13 amino acids. Germline-derived CDR1 and CDR2 are ENHRY and SYGVKD. The CDR3 region has the DNA TGTGCCATCAGTCCGGGGAATGAAAATGGCTACACCTTC. Translated, it gives CAISPGNENGYTF.

There are a few counts of this clone. The gene calls are TRBV6-5 and TRBJ1-6, with 7 bases identical to TRBD1. Unmatched junction bases numbered 4, after V lost 5 bases and J lost 6 bases. The CDR3 is made up of 14 amino acids. Germline assignment: CDR1 MNHEY and CDR2 SVGAGI. CDR3 coding DNA: TGTGCCAGCAGTAATAGGGACAGTAATTCACCCCTCCACTTT. Its protein is CASSNRDSNSPLHF.

V is TRBV6-6 and J is TRBJ2-2; 7 nucleotides line up with TRBD1. This CDR3 comprises 14 residues. Losses at the gene ends were 7 bases for V and 0 bases for J; bases not matched to a gene: 2. In germline, CDR1 is MNHNY, CDR2 SVGAGI (reference sequence). CDR3 nucleotides: TGTGCCAGCATGGACAGGTCGAACACCGGGGAGCTGTTTTTT. Translating gives CASMDRSNTGELFF.

V is TRBV7-6 and J is TRBJ2-1; TRBD2 is a possible D gene (6 bases). Germline assignment: CDR1 SGHVS and CDR2 FNYEAQ. CDR3 length equals 14 residues. V gave up 0 bases and J gave up 8 bases, with 11 bases separating them. CDR3 region: CASSLAGTDDEQFF. CDR3 bases: TGTGCCAGCAGCTTAGCTGGGACTGACGATGAGCAGTTCTTC.

For the CDR3, the DNA is TGTGCCAGCAGTTCCCTGGGGAACACTGAAGCTTTCTTT. Translation gives CASSSLGNTEAFF. The chain joins TRBV28 to TRBJ1-1; D remains unclear. The germline gives CDR1 MDHEN, CDR2 SYDVKM. The CDR3 runs 13 residues. The V end was cut by 4 bases, the J end by 1 base, with 7 bases between.

The V and J genes are TRBV19 and TRBJ1-2, with 10 positions matching TRBD1. This CDR3 has 14 amino acids. Germline V gene sequence: CDR1 LNHDA, CDR2 SQIVND (reference sequence). V trimming: 5 bases; J trimming: 4 bases; junction bases outside the gene matches: 4. Written as DNA, the CDR3 is TGTGCCAGTAGTGAGACAGGGGGCAGCTATGGCTACACCTTC. It specifies CASSETGGSYGYTF.

V and J are TRBV29-1 and TRBJ2-7, with 9 positions matching TRBD1. Germline V gives CDR1 SQVTM, CDR2 ANQGSEA. The CDR3 length is 13 residues. The junction had 3 bases not matched to a gene; V was cut back by 6 bases and J by 0 bases. CDR3 DNA sequence: TGCAGCGTCGACAGGGGGAACTCCTACGAGCAGTACTTC. Protein product: CSVDRGNSYEQYF.

This clone was counted only a few times. V and J are TRBV6-1 and TRBJ2-7; D remains ambiguous. CDR1 and CDR2 from the germline V gene are MNHNS and SASEGT. V lost 1 base and J lost 3, with 4 bases in between. The CDR3 totals 12 residues. CDR3 nucleotide sequence: TGTGCCAGCAGTGAAGAGGGCTACGAGCAGTACTTC. It specifies CASSEEGYEQYF.

This clone occurred once. The chain uses TRBV7-2 and TRBJ2-5; 7 positions match TRBD1. Trimming cost V 4 bases and J 3 bases; bases outside gene matches: 5. From germline, CDR1 is SGHTA and CDR2 FQGNSA. The CDR3 spans 14 residues. The CDR3 loop reads CASSSGTEKETQYF. DNA of the CDR3: TGTGCCAGCAGCTCGGGGACAGAGAAAGAGACCCAGTACTTC.

The rearrangement links TRBV30 to TRBJ2-1, with 10 bases matching TRBD2. V gave up 2 bases and J gave up 10 bases; unmatched junction bases: 17. This CDR3 has 17 residues. From germline, CDR1 is GTSNPN and CDR2 SVGIG (reference sequence). The CDR3 here is CAWSPPGRLAGAREQFF. The CDR3 bases are TGTGCCTGGAGTCCCCCTGGTCGGCTAGCGGGAGCAAGGGAGCAGTTCTTC. The entire variable domain, with the rest obtained from reference TRBV30 and TRBJ2-1, is as follows: SQTIHQWPATLVQPVGSPLSLECTVEGTSNPNLYWYRQAAGRGLQLLFYSVGIGQISSEVPQNLSASRPQDRQFILSSKKLLLSDSGFYLCAWSPPGRLAGAREQFFGPGTRLTVL.

The genes are TRBV5-6 and TRBJ1-2; a possible D gene is TRBD1 (5 bases). Trimming cost V 4 bases and J 5 bases, with 15 bases left between them. The CDR3 contains 14 residues. CDR1 and CDR2 from the germline V gene are SGHDT and YYEEEE. As DNA, the CDR3 is TGTGCCAGCAGCACATCCGGGACGGATTATGGCTACACCTTC. Translated: CASSTSGTDYGYTF.